This passage covers 24 T cell receptor beta chains from one sample sequenced in a study of radiotherapy plus CTLA-4 blockade in lung cancer. Produced via immunoSEQ multiplex PCR; TCRdb's table is partial and in-frame only. The data contain under 90,000 clones, approximately 75% of them singletons. This material consisted of peripheral blood, taken from a patient treated with radiotherapy plus ipilimumab. The receptors stem from a human donor with non-small cell lung cancer that progressed on radiotherapy plus ipilimumab.

The genes are TRBV6-1 and TRBJ2-1; D is uncertain. CDR1 is MNHNS, CDR2 SASEGT, per germline. The CDR3 runs to 16 residues. The germline V and J ends were trimmed by 4 bases and 0 bases, with 13 bases remaining between them. The CDR3 protein is CASSGQVMRSYNEQFF. Here the CDR3 DNA reads TGTGCCAGCAGTGGCCAGGTGATGCGCTCCTACAATGAGCAGTTCTTC.

The chain recombines TRBV6-5 with TRBJ2-7; possibly TRBD1 for D (6 bases). Trimming took off 6 bases at V and 1 base at J, with 10 bases between the two ends. The CDR3 totals 13 residues. Germline assignment: CDR1 MNHEY and CDR2 SVGAGI. In nucleotides, the CDR3 is TGTGCCAGCAGAATCACAGGGTCCTACGAGCAGTACTTC. This codes for CASRITGSYEQYF.

This clone was seen only a few times. The J gene is TRBJ2-2, the V gene TRBV6-6; 8 bases are a match to TRBD1. CDR1 MNHNY and CDR2 SVGAGI come from the germline V gene (reference sequence). V shed 8 bases, J shed 4 bases, and the junction held 9 bases outside the gene matches. This CDR3 region has 15 residues. CDR3 amino acids: CASLAGGAGTGELFF. In nucleotides, the CDR3 is TGTGCCAGCCTGGCAGGGGGCGCCGGCACCGGGGAGCTGTTTTTT.

This clone was picked up many times. The chain combines TRBV21-1 with TRBJ2-1. TRBV21-1 is listed as a pseudogene. This CDR3 spans 16 amino acids. CDR3 DNA sequence: TGTGCCAGCAGCAAAGTGGGACCAGGCCTACCTCGGGAGCAGTTCTTC. Residues: CASSKVGPGLPREQFF.

V gene TRBV6-5 combines with J gene TRBJ2-7; no clear D gene. Looked up from germline, CDR1 is MNHEY and CDR2 is SVGAGI. V lost 6 bases and J 1 base, leaving 13 bases between the germline ends. CDR3 length: 14 amino acids. Here the CDR3 reads CASSLTALSYEQYF. CDR3 DNA: TGTGCCAGCAGCTTAACTGCCCTTTCCTACGAGCAGTACTTC.

This chain joins TRBV30 and TRBJ1-6, with TRBD1 matching 8 bases. The trim removed 3 bases at V and 13 bases at J, leaving 2 bases unmatched. Looked up from germline, CDR1 is GTSNPN and CDR2 is SVGIG (reference sequence). The CDR3 totals 11 residues. As DNA, the CDR3 is TGTGCCTGGAGGACAGGGGAGCCCCTCCACTTT. Translated, it gives CAWRTGEPLHF.

The DNA of the CDR3 is TGTGCCAGCAGCCCCCGAGGTGGAGATACGCAGTATTTT. Its translation: CASSPRGGDTQYF. The chain uses TRBV5-6 and TRBJ2-3, with no clear D. Trimming took 4 bases from V and 5 from J, leaving 11 bases between them. CDR3 length equals 13 residues. Per the germline V gene, CDR1 is SGHDT and CDR2 is YYEEEE.

The J gene is TRBJ1-2, the V gene TRBV28; D may be TRBD1 (5 bases). The V end was cut by 11 bases, the J end by 5 bases, with 12 bases between. This CDR3 contains 11 residues. Per the germline V gene, CDR1 is MDHEN and CDR2 is SYDVKM. CDR3: CAVGTLYGYTF. The CDR3, as DNA: TGTGCCGTCGGGACGCTATATGGCTACACCTTC.

The chain combines TRBV5-1 with TRBJ1-2; no clear D gene. Germline-derived CDR1 and CDR2 are SGHRS and YFSETQ. With 4 bases removed from V and 5 bases from J, the gap between germline ends came to 21 bases. The CDR3 extends over 16 amino acids. The chain's CDR3 is CASSPGAVSLGYGYTF. CDR3 DNA sequence: TGCGCCAGCAGCCCCGGCGCCGTCTCTCTAGGTTATGGCTACACCTTC.

This clone was counted only a few times. The chain couples TRBV4-3 to TRBJ2-7; D gene ambiguous. This CDR3 comprises 15 residues. V was pared by 2 bases and J by 2 bases, with 13 bases between. CDR1 is LGHNA and CDR2 is YSLEER in the germline V gene. CDR3 coding DNA: TGCGCCAGCAGCCAAAGCACAACCACGCCCTACGAGCAGTACTTC. Its translation is CASSQSTTTPYEQYF.

CDR3 amino acids: CASSFSGPGQGNEKLFF. CDR3 nucleotides: TGCGCCAGCAGCTTTTCTGGACCGGGACAGGGGAATGAAAAACTGTTTTTT. The chain joins TRBV5-1 to TRBJ1-4; 10 nucleotides align to TRBD1. Germline-derived CDR1 and CDR2 are SGHRS and YFSETQ. The CDR3 has 17 amino acids. V shed 2 bases, J shed 5 bases, and the junction held 9 bases outside the gene matches.

DNA for the CDR3: TGCAGCGTTGATGGTTTAGGGACTGAAGCTTTCTTT. Translation: CSVDGLGTEAFF. The V gene is TRBV29-1, the J gene TRBJ1-1; no firm D call. The germline CDR1 and CDR2 sequences are SQVTM and ANQGSEA. Trimming removed 3 bases from V and 5 bases from J, with 10 bases in between. The CDR3 covers 12 residues.

The chain combines TRBV5-1 with TRBJ1-4; TRBD1 matches at 9 bases. CDR1 is SGHRS, CDR2 YFSETQ, per germline. J was trimmed by 3 bases and V by 4 bases; bases with no gene match: 16. This CDR3 is built from 19 residues. For the CDR3, the DNA is TGCGCCAGCAGCCCTGGTTTAGGGACAGGGAAGATGGCTAATGAAAAACTGTTTTTT. It codes for CASSPGLGTGKMANEKLFF.

This clone was found a few times. This sequence joins TRBV7-8 and TRBJ2-5, with 10 bases matching TRBD2. The CDR3 is made up of 16 amino acids. CDR1 and CDR2 (germline): SGHVS, FQNEAQ. The junction had 3 bases not matched to a gene; V was cut back by 1 base and J by 1 base. As DNA, the CDR3 is TGTGCCAGCAGCTTAGGTTCTAGCGGGAGCCAAGAGACCCAGTACTTC. It is translated as CASSLGSSGSQETQYF.

The rearrangement joins TRBV7-6 to TRBJ2-3; weak D call: TRBD1 (6 bases). The germline V gene has CDR1 SGHVS and CDR2 FNYEAQ. V lost 0 bases, J lost 2 bases, and 9 bases lay in between. The CDR3 totals 15 residues. Here the CDR3 reads CASSLALGATDTQYF. The CDR3 nucleotides read TGTGCCAGCAGCTTAGCGCTGGGGGCCACAGATACGCAGTATTTT. Using reference TRBV7-6 and TRBJ2-3 for the parts outside the CDR3, the full variable domain is GAGVSQSPRYKVTKRGQDVALRCDPISGHVSLYWYRQALGQGPEFLTYFNYEAQQDKSGLPNDRFSAERPEGSISTLTIQRTEQRDSAMYRCASSLALGATDTQYFGPGTRLTVL.

This sequence joins TRBV15 and TRBJ2-1; 14 positions agree with TRBD2. Germline CDR1 is LNHNV and CDR2 is YYDKDF (reference sequence). After removal of 1 base from V and 7 bases from J, the junction contained 6 bases not matched to a gene. The CDR3 is made up of 17 amino acids. The CDR3 region is CATSRGRGLAGDNEQFF. The CDR3 DNA follows: TGTGCCACCAGCAGAGGACGGGGACTAGCGGGAGATAATGAGCAGTTCTTC.

The chain links TRBV21-1 to TRBJ1-3; TRBD1 is taken as the D call from the table, unchecked against the DNA. TRBV21-1 is annotated as a pseudogene. The CDR3 is 17 residues long. The CDR3 spells CASPTGQGRRTGNTIYF. CDR3 in DNA: TGTGCCAGCCCCACGGGACAGGGAAGACGAACTGGAAACACCATATATTTT.

The chain joins TRBV10-1 to TRBJ2-1; 7 bases are shared with TRBD1. CDR1 and CDR2 from the germline V gene are WNHNN and SYGVQD (reference sequence). This CDR3 has 15 residues. Trimming removed 0 bases from V and 8 bases from J; junction bases left unmatched: 7. The CDR3 region is CASSESVTGEDEQFF. CDR3 bases: TGCGCCAGCAGTGAGTCGGTTACAGGGGAAGATGAGCAGTTCTTC.

This chain uses TRBV19 with TRBJ2-2; D uncertain. V gave up 5 bases and J gave up 4 bases, with 14 bases separating them. Germline values: CDR1 LNHDA, CDR2 SQIVND (reference sequence). The CDR3 has 15 residues. The CDR3: CASSSRSLFTGELFF. The CDR3 bases are TGTGCCAGTAGTTCACGGAGCCTTTTCACCGGGGAGCTGTTTTTT.

V gene TRBV28 combines with J gene TRBJ1-1, with D tentatively TRBD1 (5 bases). Germline V gene lookup returns CDR1 MDHEN and CDR2 SYDVKM. V gave up 11 bases and J gave up 0 bases, with 19 bases separating them. There are 15 residues in the CDR3. CDR3 DNA sequence: TGTGCCGGGCTGATAAGGGGACTTATGAACACTGAAGCTTTCTTT. This translates into CAGLIRGLMNTEAFF.

This sequence joins TRBV6-6 and TRBJ1-1; 8 bases map to TRBD1. The CDR3 extends over 14 amino acids. J gave up 7 bases and V 6 bases, and 10 bases lay outside the gene matches. Germline CDR1 and CDR2: MNHNY and SVGAGI (reference sequence). The CDR3 DNA sequence: TGTGCCAGCAGACCAGGACAGGGCTTCAATGAAGCTTTCTTT. Translated, it gives CASRPGQGFNEAFF.

This sequence joins TRBV5-1 and TRBJ2-3; tentative D call: TRBD2 (7 bases). V lost 7 bases to trimming and J lost 1 base, with 13 bases between them. CDR1 is SGHRS and CDR2 is YFSETQ in the germline V gene. The CDR3 consists of 14 residues. This CDR3 is CASLRGGGTDTQYF. CDR3 nucleotide sequence: TGCGCCAGCCTCAGGGGAGGGGGCACAGATACGCAGTATTTT.

The chain joins TRBV5-1 to TRBJ1-5; D is ambiguous. CDR3 length: 13 residues. Trimming removed 1 base at V and 5 bases at J, with 7 bases between. Germline CDR1 SGHRS, CDR2 YFSETQ. CDR3 protein: CASSLTWDQPQHF. DNA for the CDR3: TGCGCCAGCAGCTTGACTTGGGATCAGCCCCAGCATTTT.

This chain joins TRBV5-5 and TRBJ1-2; TRBD1 matches at 12 bases. The CDR3 runs to 15 residues. The germline CDR1 and CDR2 sequences are SGHKS and YYEKEE (reference sequence). Trimming cost V 4 bases and J 8 bases; bases outside gene matches: 9. The CDR3 bases are TGTGCCAGCAGCCCGGTGGGACAGGGGGCGCAAGGCTACACCTTC. This codes for CASSPVGQGAQGYTF.